The rows below give T cell receptor beta chains drawn from one sample of a study of pediatric ulcerative colitis. Only in-frame clones appear in the TCRdb table, and some are missing; sequencing was by immunoSEQ multiplex PCR. The sample shows 15,000 or so clones, around 77% of them seen only once. Sequencing input: gut tissue. The source is a boy younger than 18 who was a control in a study of pediatric ulcerative colitis. Both conserved end residues are part of each CDR3. The order of the fields is clone size, CDR3 length, V gene, D gene, J gene, CDR3 protein, CDR3 DNA. The D gene is left open where the match is weak. For some rows the clone size is stated as once, few or many, or as a class when expanded; others skip it.

clone size: NA
CDR3 length: 13
V gene: TRBV10-3
D gene: TRBD2
J gene: TRBJ2-1
CDR3 protein: CAISTSGNNEQFF
CDR3 DNA: TGTGCCATCAGCACTAGCGGGAACAATGAGCAGTTCTTC

clone size: NA
CDR3 length: 16
V gene: TRBV2
D gene: TRBD2
J gene: TRBJ2-1
CDR3 protein: CASSEPRLAAYNEQFF
CDR3 DNA: TGTGCCAGCAGTGAACCCCGACTAGCGGCGTACAATGAGCAGTTCTTC

clone size: NA
CDR3 length: 12
V gene: TRBV11-3
D gene: NA
J gene: TRBJ2-2
CDR3 protein: CASSPNTGELFF
CDR3 DNA: TGTGCCAGCAGCCCCAACACCGGGGAGCTGTTTTTT

clone size: NA
CDR3 length: 14
V gene: TRBV5-4
D gene: TRBD1
J gene: TRBJ2-7
CDR3 protein: CASSTTGGSWEQYF
CDR3 DNA: TGTGCCAGCAGCACGACAGGGGGCTCGTGGGAGCAGTACTTC

clone size: NA
CDR3 length: 15
V gene: TRBV7-2
D gene: TRBD2
J gene: TRBJ2-7
CDR3 protein: CASSLSGGSSYEQYF
CDR3 DNA: TGTGCCAGCAGCTTAAGCGGCGGGAGCTCCTACGAGCAGTACTTC

clone size: NA
CDR3 length: 17
V gene: TRBV2
D gene: NA
J gene: TRBJ2-1
CDR3 protein: CASSGPQGGSSYNEQFF
CDR3 DNA: TGTGCCAGCAGTGGACCACAGGGGGGGAGCTCCTACAATGAGCAGTTCTTC

clone size: NA
CDR3 length: 15
V gene: TRBV9
D gene: TRBD1
J gene: TRBJ1-4
CDR3 protein: CASSVGQGQGEKLFF
CDR3 DNA: TGTGCCAGCAGCGTGGGACAGGGACAGGGGGAAAAACTGTTTTTT

clone size: NA
CDR3 length: 15
V gene: TRBV19
D gene: NA
J gene: TRBJ2-3
CDR3 protein: CASKGLDLSTDTQYF
CDR3 DNA: TGTGCCAGTAAAGGTCTAGACTTAAGCACAGATACGCAGTATTTT

clone size: NA
CDR3 length: 18
V gene: TRBV10-3
D gene: TRBD2
J gene: TRBJ2-1
CDR3 protein: CAISDGGLAGTRYNEQFF
CDR3 DNA: TGTGCCATCAGTGACGGGGGACTAGCGGGCACCCGCTACAATGAGCAGTTCTTC

clone size: NA
CDR3 length: 14
V gene: TRBV7-2
D gene: TRBD1
J gene: TRBJ1-5
CDR3 protein: CASSPRQGGQPQHF
CDR3 DNA: TGTGCCAGCAGCCCCAGACAGGGGGGACAGCCCCAGCATTTT

clone size: NA
CDR3 length: 14
V gene: TRBV2
D gene: TRBD1
J gene: TRBJ1-5
CDR3 protein: CASRDRGSNQPQHF
CDR3 DNA: TGTGCCAGCAGGGACAGGGGGAGCAATCAGCCCCAGCATTTT

clone size: NA
CDR3 length: 14
V gene: TRBV2
D gene: NA
J gene: TRBJ2-7
CDR3 protein: CASRRDGTSYEQYF
CDR3 DNA: TGTGCCAGCAGGAGGGACGGTACATCCTACGAGCAGTACTTC

clone size: once
CDR3 length: 14
V gene: TRBV4-3
D gene: TRBD2
J gene: TRBJ2-2
CDR3 protein: CASSYGRAPGELFF
CDR3 DNA: TGCGCCAGCAGCTACGGGAGGGCCCCCGGGGAGCTGTTTTTT

clone size: once
CDR3 length: 17
V gene: TRBV11-1
D gene: TRBD2
J gene: TRBJ2-1
CDR3 protein: CASSTGLAGGSYNEQFF
CDR3 DNA: TGTGCCAGCAGCACGGGACTAGCGGGAGGATCTTACAATGAGCAGTTCTTC

clone size: NA
CDR3 length: 15
V gene: TRBV7-9
D gene: NA
J gene: TRBJ1-1
CDR3 protein: CASSTGRVGNTEAFF
CDR3 DNA: TGTGCCAGCAGTACCGGTCGGGTCGGGAACACTGAAGCTTTCTTT

clone size: NA
CDR3 length: 12
V gene: TRBV10-3
D gene: NA
J gene: TRBJ1-1
CDR3 protein: CAISNSNTEAFF
CDR3 DNA: TGTGCCATCAGCAATTCGAACACTGAAGCTTTCTTT

clone size: NA
CDR3 length: 14
V gene: TRBV7-2
D gene: NA
J gene: TRBJ1-1
CDR3 protein: CASSFSASNTEAFF
CDR3 DNA: TGTGCCAGCAGCTTTTCAGCTTCGAACACTGAAGCTTTCTTT

clone size: NA
CDR3 length: 15
V gene: TRBV7-8
D gene: NA
J gene: TRBJ2-7
CDR3 protein: CASSLEGGSSYEQYF
CDR3 DNA: TGTGCCAGCAGCTTAGAGGGCGGTAGCTCCTACGAGCAGTACTTC

clone size: NA
CDR3 length: 18
V gene: TRBV7-2
D gene: TRBD1
J gene: TRBJ1-5
CDR3 protein: CASSVRSPGQGANQPQHF
CDR3 DNA: TGTGCCAGCAGCGTTAGATCCCCGGGACAGGGGGCGAATCAGCCCCAGCATTTT

clone size: NA
CDR3 length: 14
V gene: TRBV29-1
D gene: NA
J gene: TRBJ2-2
CDR3 protein: CSFLAPSNTGELFF
CDR3 DNA: TGCAGCTTTCTAGCGCCCTCGAACACCGGGGAGCTGTTTTTT

clone size: NA
CDR3 length: 15
V gene: TRBV5-1
D gene: NA
J gene: TRBJ1-1
CDR3 protein: CASSLAQGGSTEAFF
CDR3 DNA: TGCGCCAGCAGCTTGGCTCAGGGAGGTAGCACTGAAGCTTTCTTT

clone size: NA
CDR3 length: 14
V gene: TRBV19
D gene: NA
J gene: TRBJ2-5
CDR3 protein: CASGAGMGAETQYF
CDR3 DNA: TGTGCCAGTGGTGCAGGGATGGGGGCAGAGACCCAGTACTTC

clone size: NA
CDR3 length: 15
V gene: TRBV7-2
D gene: TRBD2
J gene: TRBJ2-3
CDR3 protein: CASSLGAGVQDTQYF
CDR3 DNA: TGTGCCAGCAGCTTAGGGGCGGGAGTTCAAGATACGCAGTATTTT

clone size: NA
CDR3 length: 15
V gene: TRBV7-8
D gene: NA
J gene: TRBJ2-5
CDR3 protein: CASSFRDTRQETQYF
CDR3 DNA: TGTGCCAGCAGCTTTCGGGATACGAGACAAGAGACCCAGTACTTC

clone size: NA
CDR3 length: 13
V gene: TRBV6-4
D gene: NA
J gene: TRBJ2-1
CDR3 protein: CASSEDKHNEQFF
CDR3 DNA: TGTGCCAGCAGTGAGGACAAACACAATGAGCAGTTCTTC

clone size: NA
CDR3 length: 11
V gene: TRBV7-8
D gene: NA
J gene: TRBJ1-1
CDR3 protein: CASAGNTEAFF
CDR3 DNA: TGTGCCTCGGCGGGGAACACTGAAGCTTTCTTT

clone size: NA
CDR3 length: 17
V gene: TRBV10-3
D gene: TRBD1
J gene: TRBJ2-1
CDR3 protein: CAISEGGTGGPYNEQFF
CDR3 DNA: TGTGCCATCAGTGAAGGCGGGACAGGGGGCCCCTACAATGAGCAGTTCTTC

clone size: NA
CDR3 length: 16
V gene: TRBV7-6
D gene: TRBD2
J gene: TRBJ2-3
CDR3 protein: CASSPGLAGDIDTQYF
CDR3 DNA: TGTGCCAGCAGCCCGGGACTAGCGGGAGACATAGATACGCAGTATTTT

clone size: NA
CDR3 length: 13
V gene: TRBV27
D gene: TRBD2
J gene: TRBJ2-1
CDR3 protein: CASSPLSGNEQFF
CDR3 DNA: TGTGCCAGCAGCCCCCTTAGCGGGAATGAGCAGTTCTTC

clone size: NA
CDR3 length: 15
V gene: TRBV5-8
D gene: TRBD2
J gene: TRBJ2-1
CDR3 protein: CASSLGTSGYNEQFF
CDR3 DNA: TGTGCCAGCAGCCTAGGGACTAGCGGGTACAATGAGCAGTTCTTC

clone size: few
CDR3 length: 15
V gene: TRBV18
D gene: NA
J gene: TRBJ1-2
CDR3 protein: CASSHGPVDNYGYTF
CDR3 DNA: TGTGCCAGCTCACATGGGCCCGTTGATAACTATGGCTACACCTTC

clone size: NA
CDR3 length: 14
V gene: TRBV7-9
D gene: NA
J gene: TRBJ2-1
CDR3 protein: CASSLGVRRNEQFF
CDR3 DNA: TGTGCCAGCAGCTTAGGTGTCCGGAGGAATGAGCAGTTCTTC

clone size: once
CDR3 length: 14
V gene: TRBV6-5
D gene: TRBD2
J gene: TRBJ2-1
CDR3 protein: CASRAGTRYNEQFF
CDR3 DNA: TGTGCCAGCAGGGCCGGGACTAGGTACAATGAGCAGTTCTTC

clone size: NA
CDR3 length: 15
V gene: TRBV4-1
D gene: NA
J gene: TRBJ2-7
CDR3 protein: CASSHPGTYTYEQYF
CDR3 DNA: TGCGCCAGCAGCCATCCCGGGACCTACACCTACGAGCAGTACTTC

clone size: NA
CDR3 length: 13
V gene: TRBV18
D gene: NA
J gene: TRBJ2-2
CDR3 protein: CASSPLTTGELFF
CDR3 DNA: TGTGCCAGCTCACCCTTGACTACCGGGGAGCTGTTTTTT

clone size: NA
CDR3 length: 21
V gene: TRBV7-6
D gene: TRBD2
J gene: TRBJ2-1
CDR3 protein: CASSLPGTSGRVLRIYNEQFF
CDR3 DNA: TGTGCCAGCAGCTTACCGGGGACTAGCGGGAGGGTCCTTCGAATTTACAATGAGCAGTTCTTC

clone size: NA
CDR3 length: 17
V gene: TRBV7-8
D gene: NA
J gene: TRBJ1-5
CDR3 protein: CASSLTRRAYSNQPQHF
CDR3 DNA: TGTGCCAGCAGCTTAACACGGCGAGCGTATAGCAATCAGCCCCAGCATTTT

clone size: NA
CDR3 length: 15
V gene: TRBV7-7
D gene: NA
J gene: TRBJ2-5
CDR3 protein: CASSLEQGRWETQYF
CDR3 DNA: TGTGCTAGCAGCTTAGAACAGGGACGGTGGGAGACCCAGTACTTC

clone size: NA
CDR3 length: 15
V gene: TRBV5-1
D gene: NA
J gene: TRBJ1-1
CDR3 protein: CASSLGGRMNTEAFF
CDR3 DNA: TGCGCCAGCAGCTTGGGGGGGAGAATGAACACTGAAGCTTTCTTT

clone size: NA
CDR3 length: 14
V gene: TRBV6-5
D gene: TRBD1
J gene: TRBJ2-5
CDR3 protein: CASTTGALGETQYF
CDR3 DNA: TGTGCCAGCACAACAGGGGCCCTGGGGGAGACCCAGTACTTC

clone size: few
CDR3 length: 18
V gene: TRBV4-1
D gene: TRBD1
J gene: TRBJ2-7
CDR3 protein: CASSQDTLRGTGFYEQYF
CDR3 DNA: TGCGCCAGCAGCCAAGATACTCTGCGCGGGACAGGATTCTACGAGCAGTACTTC

clone size: NA
CDR3 length: 12
V gene: TRBV29-1
D gene: TRBD2
J gene: TRBJ2-1
CDR3 protein: CSVVGLAHEQFF
CDR3 DNA: TGCAGCGTTGTTGGACTAGCCCATGAGCAGTTCTTC

clone size: NA
CDR3 length: 14
V gene: TRBV29-1
D gene: NA
J gene: TRBJ2-1
CDR3 protein: CSVDPTGTYNEQFF
CDR3 DNA: TGCAGCGTTGACCCTACTGGAACCTACAATGAGCAGTTCTTC

clone size: few
CDR3 length: 16
V gene: TRBV6-5
D gene: NA
J gene: TRBJ1-4
CDR3 protein: CASSFGRRATNEKLFF
CDR3 DNA: TGTGCCAGCAGTTTTGGACGGAGAGCAACTAATGAAAAACTGTTTTTT

clone size: once
CDR3 length: 17
V gene: TRBV5-6
D gene: TRBD1
J gene: TRBJ1-4
CDR3 protein: CASSSGTGGDRDEKLFF
CDR3 DNA: TGTGCCAGCAGCTCGGGGACAGGGGGCGATCGGGATGAAAAACTGTTTTTT

clone size: NA
CDR3 length: 13
V gene: TRBV11-2
D gene: NA
J gene: TRBJ2-7
CDR3 protein: CASSLEPRREQYF
CDR3 DNA: TGTGCCAGCAGCTTAGAACCGAGGCGCGAGCAGTACTTC

clone size: once
CDR3 length: 13
V gene: TRBV30
D gene: TRBD1
J gene: TRBJ1-5
CDR3 protein: CAWSTGGNQPQHF
CDR3 DNA: TGTGCCTGGAGTACAGGGGGAAATCAGCCCCAGCATTTT

clone size: NA
CDR3 length: 16
V gene: TRBV10-1
D gene: NA
J gene: TRBJ2-3
CDR3 protein: CASSESRHLGADTQYF
CDR3 DNA: TGCGCCAGCAGTGAGTCGAGGCACCTTGGGGCAGATACGCAGTATTTT